The rows below give T cell receptor beta chains drawn from one sample of a study of T cell changes during pregnancy in multiple sclerosis. Generated by immunoSEQ multiplex PCR, the TCRdb table keeps only in-frame clones and is missing some. The repertoire holds some 96,000 clones, with 92% as singletons. The sequencing here drew on peripheral blood, taken after pregnancy. The receptors stem from a female donor with multiple sclerosis, enrolled in a pregnancy study. CDR3s include the opening cysteine and the closing phenylalanine or tryptophan. A D gene is named only where the DNA matches it firmly. The listing skips clone size in some rows; elsewhere it reads once, few, many or a size class.

v_call: TRBV30
clone_size: NA
j_call: TRBJ1-2
cdr3_length: 13
d_call: NA
cdr3_nt: TGTGCCTGGATATTGGACATGCTGGGTGGCTACACCTTC
cdr3_aa: CAWILDMLGGYTF

v_call: TRBV30
clone_size: NA
j_call: TRBJ2-3
cdr3_length: 14
d_call: NA
cdr3_nt: TGTGCCTGGAGTAGTCAGGGCTTCACAGATACGCAGTATTTT
cdr3_aa: CAWSSQGFTDTQYF

v_call: TRBV6-6
clone_size: NA
j_call: TRBJ1-4
cdr3_length: 16
d_call: NA
cdr3_nt: TGTGCCACCTCTTTCCCAGGGACTGCAACTAATGAAAAACTGTTTTTT
cdr3_aa: CATSFPGTATNEKLFF

v_call: TRBV13
clone_size: few
j_call: TRBJ2-7
cdr3_length: 12
d_call: TRBD1
cdr3_nt: TGTGCCAGCGGGACAGCCCACTACGAGCAGTACTTC
cdr3_aa: CASGTAHYEQYF

v_call: TRBV19
clone_size: NA
j_call: TRBJ1-1
cdr3_length: 16
d_call: TRBD1
cdr3_nt: TGTGCCAGTAGTATAACGACAGGGCGAAGGAACACTGAAGCTTTCTTT
cdr3_aa: CASSITTGRRNTEAFF

v_call: TRBV19
clone_size: few
j_call: TRBJ1-1
cdr3_length: 14
d_call: TRBD1
cdr3_nt: TGTGCCAGTAGCGTGGACAGGGCGGACACTGAAGCTTTCTTT
cdr3_aa: CASSVDRADTEAFF

v_call: TRBV19
clone_size: NA
j_call: TRBJ1-2
cdr3_length: 13
d_call: NA
cdr3_nt: TGTGCCAGTAGTACCTGGGACATGTTTGGCTACACCTTC
cdr3_aa: CASSTWDMFGYTF

v_call: TRBV20-1
clone_size: NA
j_call: TRBJ2-7
cdr3_length: 11
d_call: NA
cdr3_nt: TGCAGTGCTAGGTCCGTTTACGAGCAGTACTTC
cdr3_aa: CSARSVYEQYF

v_call: TRBV2
clone_size: NA
j_call: TRBJ1-2
cdr3_length: 13
d_call: TRBD1
cdr3_nt: TGTGCCAGCAGTCGACAGGGGGCGAGGGGCTACACCTTC
cdr3_aa: CASSRQGARGYTF

v_call: TRBV19
clone_size: NA
j_call: TRBJ2-1
cdr3_length: 15
d_call: TRBD2
cdr3_nt: TGTGCCAGCGAGCGGGCGGGGGGGCCCCTCAATGAGCAGTTCTTC
cdr3_aa: CASERAGGPLNEQFF

v_call: TRBV4-3
clone_size: NA
j_call: TRBJ1-4
cdr3_length: 16
d_call: NA
cdr3_nt: TGCGCCAGCAGCCAAGAATGGGTGCAGGGTGGCGAAAAACTGTTTTTT
cdr3_aa: CASSQEWVQGGEKLFF

v_call: TRBV2
clone_size: NA
j_call: TRBJ1-1
cdr3_length: 13
d_call: TRBD1
cdr3_nt: TGTGCCAGCAGCATGACAGGGTACACTGAAGCTTTCTTT
cdr3_aa: CASSMTGYTEAFF

v_call: TRBV7-9
clone_size: NA
j_call: TRBJ1-1
cdr3_length: 13
d_call: NA
cdr3_nt: TGTGCCAGCAGCCCCCGGGGGGGGTTGGAAGCTTTCTTT
cdr3_aa: CASSPRGGLEAFF

v_call: TRBV4-3
clone_size: NA
j_call: TRBJ1-4
cdr3_length: 14
d_call: NA
cdr3_nt: TGCGCCAGCAGCCAAGATTTGGGAGATGAAAAACTGTTTTTT
cdr3_aa: CASSQDLGDEKLFF

v_call: TRBV9
clone_size: NA
j_call: TRBJ1-3
cdr3_length: 17
d_call: NA
cdr3_nt: TGTGCCAGCAGCGTCCTCGGGGGGCGTAATACTGGAAACACCATATATTTT
cdr3_aa: CASSVLGGRNTGNTIYF

v_call: TRBV5-4
clone_size: NA
j_call: TRBJ1-2
cdr3_length: 11
d_call: TRBD1
cdr3_nt: TGTGCCAGCAGCCTAGGACAGGGCGGGACCTTC
cdr3_aa: CASSLGQGGTF

v_call: TRBV19
clone_size: NA
j_call: TRBJ1-2
cdr3_length: 15
d_call: TRBD1
cdr3_nt: TGTGCCAGTAGTATAGATAGGGACAGGGACTATGGCTACACCTTC
cdr3_aa: CASSIDRDRDYGYTF

v_call: TRBV29-1
clone_size: NA
j_call: TRBJ2-2
cdr3_length: 15
d_call: TRBD2
cdr3_nt: TGCAGCGTCCGATTCGGGGGGGGATACACCGGGGAGCTGTTTTTT
cdr3_aa: CSVRFGGGYTGELFF

v_call: TRBV5-1
clone_size: NA
j_call: TRBJ2-2
cdr3_length: 15
d_call: NA
cdr3_nt: TGCGCCAGCAGCTTGTCTCAGACGAACACCGGGGAGCTGTTTTTT
cdr3_aa: CASSLSQTNTGELFF

v_call: TRBV11-2
clone_size: NA
j_call: TRBJ2-7
cdr3_length: 15
d_call: TRBD1
cdr3_nt: TGTGCCAGCAGCTTTTCTCGGACAGGGGCCCACGAGCAGTACTTC
cdr3_aa: CASSFSRTGAHEQYF

v_call: TRBV4-1
clone_size: NA
j_call: TRBJ1-5
cdr3_length: 18
d_call: TRBD1
cdr3_nt: TGCGCCAGCAGCCAAGATCCGACAGGGGGCGGTAGCAATCAGCCCCAGCATTTT
cdr3_aa: CASSQDPTGGGSNQPQHF

v_call: TRBV11-3
clone_size: NA
j_call: TRBJ1-2
cdr3_length: 14
d_call: NA
cdr3_nt: TGTGCCAGCAGCTTATCGCAGGGGTTGGATGGCTACACCTTC
cdr3_aa: CASSLSQGLDGYTF

v_call: TRBV19
clone_size: NA
j_call: TRBJ1-4
cdr3_length: 15
d_call: TRBD1
cdr3_nt: TGTGCCAGTAGTATCGGAGACAGGGGAAAGAAAAAACTGTTTTTT
cdr3_aa: CASSIGDRGKKKLFF

v_call: TRBV19
clone_size: NA
j_call: TRBJ1-2
cdr3_length: 16
d_call: TRBD1
cdr3_nt: TGTGCCAGTAGTACCTACAGGGGAAAAGTACACTATGGCTACACCTTC
cdr3_aa: CASSTYRGKVHYGYTF

v_call: TRBV7-2
clone_size: NA
j_call: TRBJ1-5
cdr3_length: 15
d_call: NA
cdr3_nt: TGTGCCAGCAGCTTAGCCAGGCAGGGGCCCCAGCCCCAGCATTTT
cdr3_aa: CASSLARQGPQPQHF

v_call: TRBV19
clone_size: NA
j_call: TRBJ2-1
cdr3_length: 15
d_call: TRBD2
cdr3_nt: TGTGCCAGTAGTACCGGGACTAGCGGGACCCATGAGCAGTTCTTC
cdr3_aa: CASSTGTSGTHEQFF

v_call: TRBV19
clone_size: NA
j_call: TRBJ2-7
cdr3_length: 14
d_call: NA
cdr3_nt: TGTGCCAGTAGTATCATGAGCGGTCCCTACGAGCAGTACTTC
cdr3_aa: CASSIMSGPYEQYF

v_call: TRBV28
clone_size: NA
j_call: TRBJ2-5
cdr3_length: 18
d_call: TRBD2
cdr3_nt: TGTGCCAGCAGTTCTGAGACTAGCGGAACCAACCTCCAAGAGACCCAGTACTTC
cdr3_aa: CASSSETSGTNLQETQYF

v_call: TRBV6-5
clone_size: NA
j_call: TRBJ1-1
cdr3_length: 15
d_call: NA
cdr3_nt: TGTGCCAGCAGTTACTCGATTTCTCAGGGCTCTGAAGCTTTCTTT
cdr3_aa: CASSYSISQGSEAFF

v_call: TRBV29-1
clone_size: NA
j_call: TRBJ2-7
cdr3_length: 9
d_call: NA
cdr3_nt: TGCAGCGGAGAGGACGAGCAGTACTTC
cdr3_aa: CSGEDEQYF

v_call: TRBV4-3
clone_size: NA
j_call: TRBJ2-1
cdr3_length: 17
d_call: TRBD2
cdr3_nt: TGCGCCAGCAGCCAGATTCTAGCGGGGGGCACCTACAATGAGCAGTTCTTC
cdr3_aa: CASSQILAGGTYNEQFF

v_call: TRBV6-5
clone_size: NA
j_call: TRBJ1-1
cdr3_length: 16
d_call: NA
cdr3_nt: TGTGCCAGCAGTTTCAATCATAGCGCGGAGAGCACTGAAGCTTTCTTT
cdr3_aa: CASSFNHSAESTEAFF

v_call: TRBV30
clone_size: NA
j_call: TRBJ2-3
cdr3_length: 11
d_call: NA
cdr3_nt: TGTGCCTGCCAGGGAATAGATACGCAGTATTTT
cdr3_aa: CACQGIDTQYF

v_call: TRBV6-5
clone_size: NA
j_call: TRBJ2-7
cdr3_length: 13
d_call: TRBD1
cdr3_nt: TGTGCCAGCAGCCTTACAGGGGGCGGCGAGCAGTACTTC
cdr3_aa: CASSLTGGGEQYF

v_call: TRBV7-2
clone_size: few
j_call: TRBJ2-7
cdr3_length: 11
d_call: NA
cdr3_nt: TGTGCCAGCAGCTTCACCTACGAGCAGTACTTC
cdr3_aa: CASSFTYEQYF

v_call: TRBV27
clone_size: NA
j_call: TRBJ2-3
cdr3_length: 17
d_call: TRBD2
cdr3_nt: TGTGCCAGCAGTTATGTCGGGGGGACCATTAGCACAGATACGCAGTATTTT
cdr3_aa: CASSYVGGTISTDTQYF

v_call: TRBV9
clone_size: NA
j_call: TRBJ2-2
cdr3_length: 14
d_call: NA
cdr3_nt: TGTGCCAGCAGCCCCGGCGGGACGTTCGGGGAGCTGTTTTTT
cdr3_aa: CASSPGGTFGELFF

v_call: TRBV5-1
clone_size: NA
j_call: TRBJ2-2
cdr3_length: 16
d_call: TRBD1
cdr3_nt: TGCGCCAGCAGCGAGCGATCCGGGACAGACACCGGGGAGCTGTTTTTT
cdr3_aa: CASSERSGTDTGELFF

v_call: TRBV5-1
clone_size: once
j_call: TRBJ2-3
cdr3_length: 14
d_call: NA
cdr3_nt: TGCGCCAGCAGCTTCAGGGCTAGCACAGATACGCAGTATTTT
cdr3_aa: CASSFRASTDTQYF

v_call: TRBV5-1
clone_size: NA
j_call: TRBJ2-1
cdr3_length: 13
d_call: NA
cdr3_nt: TGCGCCAGCAGCCCTCCTGGCAGCGATGAGCAGTTCTTC
cdr3_aa: CASSPPGSDEQFF

v_call: TRBV30
clone_size: NA
j_call: TRBJ1-2
cdr3_length: 12
d_call: TRBD1
cdr3_nt: TGTGCCTTGGACAGGTCAAACTATGGCTACACCTTC
cdr3_aa: CALDRSNYGYTF

v_call: TRBV19
clone_size: NA
j_call: TRBJ2-7
cdr3_length: 16
d_call: TRBD2
cdr3_nt: TGTGCCAGTAGTATAAGTGGGGGGACTAGATACTACGAGCAGTACTTC
cdr3_aa: CASSISGGTRYYEQYF

v_call: TRBV6-5
clone_size: NA
j_call: TRBJ2-1
cdr3_length: 16
d_call: NA
cdr3_nt: TGTGCCAGCAGTTACCGACAGCCGTCCACAGTCGATGAGCAGTTCTTC
cdr3_aa: CASSYRQPSTVDEQFF

v_call: TRBV19
clone_size: NA
j_call: TRBJ2-1
cdr3_length: 16
d_call: TRBD1
cdr3_nt: TGTGCCAGTAGTACTAGACAGGGGGCGAGGGACAATGAGCAGTTCTTC
cdr3_aa: CASSTRQGARDNEQFF

v_call: TRBV6-6
clone_size: NA
j_call: TRBJ1-2
cdr3_length: 13
d_call: TRBD1
cdr3_nt: TGTGCCAGCAGTTACGACAGGGTACAAGGCTACACCTTC
cdr3_aa: CASSYDRVQGYTF

v_call: TRBV18
clone_size: once
j_call: TRBJ2-5
cdr3_length: 16
d_call: TRBD2
cdr3_nt: TGTGCCAGCTCACAACTAGCGGGAGGGCTCCAAGAGACCCAGTACTTC
cdr3_aa: CASSQLAGGLQETQYF

v_call: TRBV12-2
clone_size: NA
j_call: TRBJ2-3
cdr3_length: 14
d_call: NA
cdr3_nt: TGTGCAAGTCGCTCGCTGGGGGGACCAATTGCGCAGTATTTT
cdr3_aa: CASRSLGGPIAQYF

v_call: TRBV2
clone_size: NA
j_call: TRBJ1-2
cdr3_length: 17
d_call: NA
cdr3_nt: TGTGCCAGCAGTGAGTGGTGGAACAGCCTAAATATCTATGGCTACACCTTC
cdr3_aa: CASSEWWNSLNIYGYTF

v_call: TRBV7-9
clone_size: few
j_call: TRBJ2-7
cdr3_length: 15
d_call: TRBD1
cdr3_nt: TGTGCCAGCAGCCGGTACAGGGGGAGTTCCTACGAGCAGTACTTC
cdr3_aa: CASSRYRGSSYEQYF

v_call: TRBV2
clone_size: NA
j_call: TRBJ1-2
cdr3_length: 13
d_call: NA
cdr3_nt: TGTGCCAGCACAGTCGAGGCTGCCTATGGCTACACCTTC
cdr3_aa: CASTVEAAYGYTF

v_call: TRBV11-2
clone_size: NA
j_call: TRBJ2-7
cdr3_length: 14
d_call: TRBD1
cdr3_nt: TGTGCCAGCAGTAGGGGGACAGGTACCTACGAGCAGTACTTC
cdr3_aa: CASSRGTGTYEQYF